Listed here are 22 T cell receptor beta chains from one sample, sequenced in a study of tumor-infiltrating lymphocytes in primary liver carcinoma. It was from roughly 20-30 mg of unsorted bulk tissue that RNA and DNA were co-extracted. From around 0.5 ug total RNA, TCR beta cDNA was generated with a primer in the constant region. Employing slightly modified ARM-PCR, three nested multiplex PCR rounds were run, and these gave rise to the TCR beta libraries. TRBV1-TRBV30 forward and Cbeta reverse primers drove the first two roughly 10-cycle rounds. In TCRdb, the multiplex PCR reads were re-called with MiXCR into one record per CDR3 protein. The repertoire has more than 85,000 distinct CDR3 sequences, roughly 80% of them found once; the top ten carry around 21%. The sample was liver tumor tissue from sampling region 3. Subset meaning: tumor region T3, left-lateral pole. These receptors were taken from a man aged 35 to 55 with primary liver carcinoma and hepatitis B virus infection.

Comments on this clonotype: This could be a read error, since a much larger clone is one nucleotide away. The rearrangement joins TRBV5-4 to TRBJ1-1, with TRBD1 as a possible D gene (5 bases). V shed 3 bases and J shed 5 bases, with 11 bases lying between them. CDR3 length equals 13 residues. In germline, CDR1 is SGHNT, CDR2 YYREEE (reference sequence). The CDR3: CASSSQGDTEAFF. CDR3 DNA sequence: TGTGCCAGCAGCTCCCAGGGAGATACTGAAGCTTTCTTT.

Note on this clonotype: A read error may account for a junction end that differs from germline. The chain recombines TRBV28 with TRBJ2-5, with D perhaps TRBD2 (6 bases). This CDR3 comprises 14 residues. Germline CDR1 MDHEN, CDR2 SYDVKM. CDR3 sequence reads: CSSSFSGSQETQYF. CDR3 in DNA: TGCTCCAGCAGTTTTAGCGGATCCCAAGAGACCCAGTACTTC.

For the CDR3, the DNA is TGTGCCAGCAGGGGAGGGCCGAATGAGCAGTTCTTC. This translates into CASRGGPNEQFF. The chain carries TRBV11-1 and TRBJ2-1; 7 nucleotides agree with TRBD2. In germline, CDR1 is SGHAT, CDR2 FQDESV (reference sequence). The trim removed 6 bases at V and 7 bases at J, leaving 3 bases unmatched. This CDR3 contains 12 residues.

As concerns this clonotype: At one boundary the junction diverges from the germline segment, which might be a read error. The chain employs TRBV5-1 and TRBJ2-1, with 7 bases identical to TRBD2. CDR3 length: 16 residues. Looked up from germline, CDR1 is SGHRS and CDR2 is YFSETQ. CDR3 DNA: TGCGCCAGCAGCTTGACATGCGGGAGTAGATACAATGAACAGTTCTTC. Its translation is CASSLTCGSRYNEQFF.

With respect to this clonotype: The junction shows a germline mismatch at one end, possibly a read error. The CDR3 protein is CPSSSELYIEQFF. The CDR3 region has the DNA TGTCCCAGCAGCTCAGAATTATATATTGAGCAGTTCTTC. The chain couples TRBV11-2 to TRBJ2-1; D gene ambiguous. CDR3 length equals 13 residues. Germline loops: CDR1 SGHAT, CDR2 FQNNGV.

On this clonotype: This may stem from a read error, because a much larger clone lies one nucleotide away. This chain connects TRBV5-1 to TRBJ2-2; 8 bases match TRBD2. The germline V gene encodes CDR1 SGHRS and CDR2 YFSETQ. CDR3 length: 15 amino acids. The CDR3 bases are TGCGCCAGCAGCCCAGTAGCGGGGAACACCGGGGAGCTGTATTTT. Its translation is CASSPVAGNTGELYF. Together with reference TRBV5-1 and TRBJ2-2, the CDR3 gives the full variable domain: KAGVTQTPRYLIKTRGQQVTLSCSPISGHRSVSWYQQTPGQGLQFLFEYFSETQRNKGNFPGRFSGRQFSNSRSEMNVSTLELGDSALYLCASSPVAGNTGELYFGEGSRLTVL.

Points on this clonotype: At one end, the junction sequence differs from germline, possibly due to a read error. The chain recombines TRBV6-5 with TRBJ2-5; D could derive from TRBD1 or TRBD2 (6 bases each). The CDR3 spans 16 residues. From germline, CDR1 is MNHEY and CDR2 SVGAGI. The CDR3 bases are TGTGCCAGCAGTCATCCCGGGGGCGGATCGAAGGAGATCCAGTACTTC. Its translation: CASSHPGGGSKEIQYF.

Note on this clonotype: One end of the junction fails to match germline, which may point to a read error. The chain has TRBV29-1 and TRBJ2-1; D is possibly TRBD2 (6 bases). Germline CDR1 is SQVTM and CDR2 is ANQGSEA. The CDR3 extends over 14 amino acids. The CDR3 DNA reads TGCAGCGTTGAATTCCGGGGGTGGTACAATGAGCAGGTCTTC. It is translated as CSVEFRGWYNEQVF.

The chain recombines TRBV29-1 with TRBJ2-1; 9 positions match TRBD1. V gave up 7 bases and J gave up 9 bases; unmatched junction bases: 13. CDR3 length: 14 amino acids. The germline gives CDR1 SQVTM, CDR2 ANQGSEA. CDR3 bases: TGCAGCGGGACAGGGGCAGGGGATGTCGGTGAGCAGTTCTTC. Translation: CSGTGAGDVGEQFF.

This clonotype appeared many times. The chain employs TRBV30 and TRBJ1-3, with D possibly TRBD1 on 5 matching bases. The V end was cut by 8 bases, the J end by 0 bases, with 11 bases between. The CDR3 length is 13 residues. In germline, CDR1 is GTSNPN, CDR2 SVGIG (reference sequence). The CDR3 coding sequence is TGTGCCGGAAGGGGATCCTCTGGAAACACCATATATTTT. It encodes CAGRGSSGNTIYF.

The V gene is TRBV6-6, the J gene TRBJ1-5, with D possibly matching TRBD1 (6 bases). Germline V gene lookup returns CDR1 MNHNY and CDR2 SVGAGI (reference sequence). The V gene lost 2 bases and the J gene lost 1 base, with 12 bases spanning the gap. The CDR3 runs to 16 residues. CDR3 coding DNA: TGTGCCAGCAGTTACGGGGGCAGGGTGAGCAATCAGCCCCAGCATTTT. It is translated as CASSYGGRVSNQPQHF.

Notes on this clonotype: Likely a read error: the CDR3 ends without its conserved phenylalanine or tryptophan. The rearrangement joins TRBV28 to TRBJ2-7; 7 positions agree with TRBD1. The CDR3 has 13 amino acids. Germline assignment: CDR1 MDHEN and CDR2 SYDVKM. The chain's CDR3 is CASSLQGPVGQYS. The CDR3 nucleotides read TGTGCTAGCAGTTTACAGGGGCCCGTGGGGCAGTACTCC.

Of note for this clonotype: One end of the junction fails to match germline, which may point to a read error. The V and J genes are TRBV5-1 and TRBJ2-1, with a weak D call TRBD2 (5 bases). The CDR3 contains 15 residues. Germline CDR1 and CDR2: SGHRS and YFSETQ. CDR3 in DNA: TGCGCCAGCAGTTTGGTTGGGGAGCTCTACAATGAGCAGATCTTC. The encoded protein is CASSLVGELYNEQIF.

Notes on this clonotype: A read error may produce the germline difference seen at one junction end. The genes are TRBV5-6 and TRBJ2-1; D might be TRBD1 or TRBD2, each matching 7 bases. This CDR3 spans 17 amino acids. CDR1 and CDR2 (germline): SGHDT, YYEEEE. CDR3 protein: CPSNSNLQGRGYNEQFF. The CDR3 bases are TGTCCCAGCAACTCGAACCTACAGGGGCGGGGGTACAATGAGCAGTTCTTC.

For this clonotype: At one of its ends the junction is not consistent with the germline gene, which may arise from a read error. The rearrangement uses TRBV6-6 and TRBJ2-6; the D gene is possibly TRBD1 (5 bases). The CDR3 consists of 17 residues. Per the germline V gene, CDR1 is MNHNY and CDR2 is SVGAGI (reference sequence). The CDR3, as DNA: TGTGCCAGCAGTTACCGGAGCCTGGGGTCTGGGGCCAACGTCCTGAATTTC. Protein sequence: CASSYRSLGSGANVLNF.

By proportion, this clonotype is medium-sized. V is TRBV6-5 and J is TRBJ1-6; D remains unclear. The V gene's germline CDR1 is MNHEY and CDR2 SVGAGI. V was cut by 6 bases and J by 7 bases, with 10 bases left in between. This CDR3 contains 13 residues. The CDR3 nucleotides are TGTGCCAGCAGCCCTAAGCCGAATTCACCCCTCCACTTT. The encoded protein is CASSPKPNSPLHF.

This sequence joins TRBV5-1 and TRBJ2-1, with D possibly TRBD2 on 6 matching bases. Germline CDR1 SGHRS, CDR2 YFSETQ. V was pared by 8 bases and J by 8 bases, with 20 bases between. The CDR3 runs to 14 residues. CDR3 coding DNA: TGCGCCAGGAGCATCCGTCGCGGGATTGATGAGCAGTTCTTC. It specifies CARSIRRGIDEQFF. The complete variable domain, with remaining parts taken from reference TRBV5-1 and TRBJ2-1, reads KAGVTQTPRYLIKTRGQQVTLSCSPISGHRSVSWYQQTPGQGLQFLFEYFSETQRNKGNFPGRFSGRQFSNSRSEMNVSTLELGDSALYLCARSIRRGIDEQFFGPGTRLTVL.

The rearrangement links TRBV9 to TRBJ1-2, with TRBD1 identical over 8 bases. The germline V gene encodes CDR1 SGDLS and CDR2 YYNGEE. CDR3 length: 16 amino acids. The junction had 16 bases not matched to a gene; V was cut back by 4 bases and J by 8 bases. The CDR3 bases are TGTGCCAGCAGCCCCCGGACAGGGCCCATCCTTGGCGGCTACACCTTC. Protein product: CASSPRTGPILGGYTF.

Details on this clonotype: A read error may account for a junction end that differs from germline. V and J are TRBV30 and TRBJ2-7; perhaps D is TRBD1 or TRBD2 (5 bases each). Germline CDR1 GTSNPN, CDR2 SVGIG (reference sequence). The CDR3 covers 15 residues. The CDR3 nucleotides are TGTGCCTGGACTGTTGACGGCGGTTTGGGGGTGGAGCAGTGCTTC. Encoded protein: CAWTVDGGLGVEQCF.

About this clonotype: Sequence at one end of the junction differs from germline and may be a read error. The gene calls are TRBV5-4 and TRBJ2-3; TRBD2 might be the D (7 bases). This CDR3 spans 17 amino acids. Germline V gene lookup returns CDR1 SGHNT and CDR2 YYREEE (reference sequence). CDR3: CANSLGGGQTRTDTRYF. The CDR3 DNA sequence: TGTGCCAACAGCTTGGGGGGGGGCCAAACCCGAACAGATACGCGGTATTTT.

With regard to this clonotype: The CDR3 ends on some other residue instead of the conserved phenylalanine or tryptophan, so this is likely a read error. This CDR3 reads CASSWGEYQPQHL. The CDR3 DNA reads TGTGCCAGCAGCTGGGGTGAATATCAGCCCCAGCATTTG. The chain joins TRBV5-5 to TRBJ1-5; D is undetermined. Trimming left V 3 bases short and J 5 bases short, with 9 bases between. This CDR3 comprises 13 residues. The germline V gene encodes CDR1 SGHKS and CDR2 YYEKEE (reference sequence).

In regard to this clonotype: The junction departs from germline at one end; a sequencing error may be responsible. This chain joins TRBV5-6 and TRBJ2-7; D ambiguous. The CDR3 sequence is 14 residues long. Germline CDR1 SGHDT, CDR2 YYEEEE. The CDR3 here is CASSFPGLAYEQCF. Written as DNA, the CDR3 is TGTGCCAGCAGCTTCCCCGGGCTCGCCTACGAGCAATGCTTC.